The text below deals with one T cell receptor (beta chain). The data were produced by immunoSEQ multiplex PCR, yet TCRdb's version contains in-frame clones alone and is incomplete. The table lists some 390,000 clones, roughly 91% of them singletons. This sample was taken from a study of blood T cell repertoires in COVID-19. Cohort 3 donors were reported recovered after two negative PCRs, clearance, or symptom resolution. The sequence was obtained from a woman in her twenties or thirties who had recovered from COVID-19. The specimen sequenced was PBMCs or T cells enriched from blood (not recorded which).

Here the CDR3 DNA reads TGTGCCAGCAGCTTAGATTCGGGACTGGCCGAAGAGACCCAGTACTTC. Its translation is CASSLDSGLAEETQYF. The chain combines TRBV11-2 with TRBJ2-5, with D perhaps matching TRBD2 (6 bases). V was pared by 0 bases and J by 3 bases, with 14 bases between. Germline CDR1 SGHAT, CDR2 FQNNGV. This CDR3 has 16 residues.